Shown below are 23 T cell receptor beta chains from a single sample sequenced in a study of cytomegalovirus exposure and HLA in healthy donors. PCR was performed using 60 Vbeta and 13 Jbeta primers. TCRdb's copy holds only in-frame clones and misses some; the assay was immunoSEQ multiplex PCR. In the table there are about 180,000 clones, more than 75% of which are singletons. The specimen sequenced was PBMCs. The receptors originated from a woman in her twenties or thirties in good health and CMV-seropositive.

The rearrangement links TRBV18 to TRBJ2-3; D is perhaps TRBD2 (7 bases). This CDR3 is built from 16 residues. With 1 base removed from V and 1 base from J, the gap between germline ends came to 12 bases. CDR1 and CDR2 from the germline V gene are KGHSH and LQKENI. CDR3 in amino acids: CASSPRRGPGTDTQYF. CDR3 nucleotide sequence: TGTGCCAGCTCACCACGGCGGGGGCCTGGCACAGATACGCAGTATTTT.

The chain employs TRBV6-6 and TRBJ2-7, with 8 bases matching TRBD1. Germline CDR1 and CDR2: MNHNY and SVGAGI (reference sequence). Losses at the gene ends were 0 bases for V and 2 bases for J; bases not matched to a gene: 3. CDR3 length: 15 amino acids. DNA for the CDR3: TGTGCCAGCAGTTACTCCGGGACAGGCCCCTACGAGCAGTACTTC. As protein: CASSYSGTGPYEQYF.

This clone was found a few times. V is TRBV4-2 and J is TRBJ2-1; 10 bases match TRBD2. V shed 4 bases and J 7 bases; nucleotides not matched to a gene: 7. This CDR3 comprises 15 residues. CDR1 is LGHNA and CDR2 is YNFKEQ in the germline V gene. The CDR3 DNA reads TGTGCCAGCAGCCCCGGAATAGCGGGGGGAAATGAGCAGTTCTTC. Protein product: CASSPGIAGGNEQFF.

V usage is TRBV7-7 and J usage is TRBJ2-1; no definite D call. Germline loops: CDR1 SSHAT, CDR2 FNYEAQ (reference sequence). V shed 2 bases and J shed 6 bases, with 14 bases lying between them. The CDR3 loop spans 15 amino acids. CDR3 amino acids: CASSLWAAPSNEQFF. In DNA form, the CDR3 reads TGTGCCAGCAGCTTATGGGCCGCACCCAGCAATGAGCAGTTCTTC.

The chain recombines TRBV6-1 with TRBJ2-7; D is unresolved. V was cut by 2 bases and J by 8 bases, with 19 bases left in between. The CDR3 has 15 amino acids. Germline V gene lookup returns CDR1 MNHNS and CDR2 SASEGT. CDR3 amino acids: CASSERQSGSGQQYF. The DNA for the CDR3 is TGTGCCAGCAGTGAAAGGCAGTCCGGGTCGGGTCAGCAGTACTTC.

The chain combines TRBV28 with TRBJ1-6; possibly TRBD1 for D (5 bases). CDR1 is MDHEN and CDR2 is SYDVKM in the germline V gene. The CDR3 covers 17 residues. Trimming took off 5 bases at V and 4 bases at J, with 18 bases between the two ends. The CDR3 coding sequence is TGTGCCAGCAGTGGGGCGTCCGGGGGAGAGTATAATTCACCCCTCCACTTT. It codes for CASSGASGGEYNSPLHF.

The CDR3: CASSLETVRPLTEAFF. The DNA of the CDR3 is TGCGCCAGCAGCTTGGAGACAGTCCGACCCCTTACTGAAGCTTTCTTT. The chain is built from TRBV5-1 and TRBJ1-1, with a possible D match to TRBD1 (5 bases). Trimming took off 0 bases at V and 5 bases at J, with 17 bases between the two ends. The CDR3 runs 16 residues. CDR1 and CDR2 from the germline V gene are SGHRS and YFSETQ.

This chain joins TRBV30 and TRBJ1-6; a weak D match, TRBD1 (5 bases). The germline CDR1 and CDR2 sequences are GTSNPN and SVGIG (reference sequence). V was pared by 4 bases and J by 6 bases, with 19 bases between. This CDR3 is 16 amino acids long. CDR3 sequence: CAWNRAEGRGNSPLHF. The CDR3 region has the DNA TGTGCCTGGAACCGAGCGGAGGGGCGAGGTAATTCACCCCTCCACTTT.

The chain links TRBV30 to TRBJ2-7; D uncertain. The CDR3 loop spans 14 amino acids. V was shortened by 0 bases and J by 6 bases, with 15 bases between the two germline ends. Germline V gives CDR1 GTSNPN, CDR2 SVGIG (reference sequence). CDR3 nucleotide sequence: TGTGCCTGGAGTGTACAGTGGTTGAGTAGCGAGCAGTACTTC. It is translated as CAWSVQWLSSEQYF.

This sequence joins TRBV6-5 and TRBJ2-7, with 10 nucleotides matching TRBD1. V trimming: 6 bases; J trimming: 3 bases; junction bases outside the gene matches: 8. The CDR3 loop spans 15 amino acids. CDR1 is MNHEY, CDR2 SVGAGI, per germline. Here the CDR3 DNA reads TGTGCCAGCAGCCGACCCGGACAGGGGGGCTACGAGCAGTACTTC. Protein: CASSRPGQGGYEQYF.

The chain uses TRBV18 and TRBJ2-5, with D perhaps matching TRBD1 (5 bases). Germline V gives CDR1 KGHSH, CDR2 LQKENI. The V and J ends lost 6 bases and 5 bases respectively, with 10 bases between them. The CDR3 runs 12 residues. The CDR3 nucleotides are TGTGCCAGCTCCCAAAGGGGTGAGACCCAGTACTTC. Its protein product is CASSQRGETQYF.

This chain joins TRBV28 and TRBJ1-3; no reliable D call. The CDR3 is made up of 15 amino acids. The germline V and J ends were trimmed by 7 bases and 0 bases, with 13 bases remaining between them. Germline V gives CDR1 MDHEN, CDR2 SYDVKM. CDR3 residues: CASINAPVSGNTIYF. CDR3 coding DNA: TGTGCCAGCATAAACGCACCAGTCTCTGGAAACACCATATATTTT.

The genes are TRBV6-5 and TRBJ1-6, with 10 bases matching TRBD1. This CDR3 comprises 14 residues. The V segment lost 6 bases and the J segment 7 bases; nucleotides outside the gene matches: 3. The V gene's germline CDR1 is MNHEY and CDR2 SVGAGI. This CDR3 is CASSRTGGNSPLHF. As DNA, the CDR3 is TGTGCCAGCAGCCGGACAGGGGGGAATTCACCCCTCCACTTT.

V is TRBV29-1 and J is TRBJ2-6; 10 nucleotides match TRBD1. The CDR3 totals 20 residues. Trimming removed 0 bases from V and 0 bases from J; junction bases left unmatched: 11. The germline gives CDR1 SQVTM, CDR2 ANQGSEA. CDR3 nucleotide sequence: TGCAGCGTTGAAGAGGGGGACAGGGGCCGAGCTTACTCTGGGGCCAACGTCCTGACTTTC. This codes for CSVEEGDRGRAYSGANVLTF.

This sequence joins TRBV6-5 and TRBJ1-6; D gene ambiguous. Germline CDR1 reads MNHEY; CDR2 reads SVGAGI. The CDR3 spans 13 residues. V lost 6 bases, J lost 10 bases, and 13 bases lay in between. CDR3: CASRVGGGSPLHF. In nucleotides, the CDR3 is TGTGCCAGCAGGGTAGGAGGCGGCTCACCCCTCCACTTT.

This clone was found once. The genes are TRBV4-1 and TRBJ2-7, with TRBD1 matching 10 bases. Germline assignment: CDR1 MGHRA and CDR2 YSYEKL. V dropped 0 bases and J dropped 4; count of bases not matched to a gene: 6. The CDR3 totals 16 residues. CDR3 in DNA: TGCGCCAGCAGCCAAGAGCCAAGGGACAGGGGATACGAGCAGTACTTC. It yields the protein CASSQEPRDRGYEQYF.

In its sample, this clone was seen a few times. The rearrangement links TRBV5-1 to TRBJ2-5, with D unclear. The J call may be mistaken, given a closer DNA end match to TRBJ2-7. CDR1 SGHRS and CDR2 YFSETQ come from the germline V gene. This CDR3 spans 11 amino acids. The CDR3 loop is CASSDTYEQYF. In DNA form, the CDR3 reads TGCGCCAGCAGCGACACCTACGAGCAGTACTTC.

The chain employs TRBV2 and TRBJ2-5; 10 bases are a match to TRBD2. This CDR3 contains 18 residues. Trimming cost V 4 bases and J 0 bases; bases outside gene matches: 11. Germline V gives CDR1 SNHLY, CDR2 FYNNEI. CDR3 coding DNA: TGTGCCAGCAGTGCCCCCTTAGCGGGGGGCCCGTACCAAGAGACCCAGTACTTC. It translates to CASSAPLAGGPYQETQYF.

This clone was detected a few times. This chain joins TRBV7-8 and TRBJ1-6; D possibly corresponds to TRBD1 (5 bases). The CDR3 extends over 16 amino acids. CDR1 is SGHVS and CDR2 is FQNEAQ in the germline V gene. V shed 5 bases and J shed 0 bases, with 11 bases lying between them. For the CDR3, the DNA is TGTGCCAGCAGCCCCCGGGGGAGCTCCTATAATTCACCCCTCCACTTT. Encoded protein: CASSPRGSSYNSPLHF.

The chain combines TRBV27 with TRBJ1-4; 9 nucleotides line up with TRBD1. V dropped 3 bases and J dropped 8; count of bases not matched to a gene: 7. CDR1 is MNHEY and CDR2 is SMNVEV in the germline V gene (reference sequence). CDR3 length equals 15 residues. CDR3 loop: CASSFAGTGNEKLFF. In DNA, the CDR3 is TGTGCCAGCAGTTTCGCCGGGACAGGGAACGAAAAACTGTTTTTT.

The chain combines TRBV7-9 with TRBJ2-4, with D possibly being TRBD1 (5 bases). This CDR3 spans 13 amino acids. The V end was cut by 7 bases, the J end by 6 bases, with 13 bases between. Germline V lookup: CDR1 SEHNR, CDR2 FQNEAQ (reference sequence). CDR3 sequence reads: CASTLGQGNIQYF. CDR3 DNA: TGTGCCAGCACCCTAGGGCAGGGAAACATTCAGTACTTC.

V usage is TRBV27 and J usage is TRBJ2-4; 8 bases are a match to TRBD2. V lost 8 bases and J lost 8; bases outside the gene matches: 17. Looked up from germline, CDR1 is MNHEY and CDR2 is SMNVEV (reference sequence). The CDR3 runs to 16 residues. CDR3 amino acids: CASGSSGGGPTYIQYF. CDR3 sequence (DNA): TGTGCCAGCGGTTCCTCAGGCGGGGGGCCGACCTACATTCAGTACTTC.

This clone was seen a handful of times. This chain links TRBV25-1 with TRBJ2-5, with 7 bases fitting TRBD2. Germline lookup yields CDR1 MGHDK and CDR2 SYGVNS. V dropped 4 bases and J dropped 2; count of bases not matched to a gene: 4. The CDR3 runs 14 residues. CDR3 sequence (DNA): TGTGCCAGCAGTGCCGGAGCGGGGCAAGAGACCCAGTACTTC. Encoded protein: CASSAGAGQETQYF.